The subject of this entry is one TCR beta chain. What it binds is unknown. Participants comprised healthy donors of bone marrow. These data originate in a study of cytomegalovirus exposure and HLA in healthy donors. The wider study: Tens of millions of unique TCRs from HLA-typed donors were held in an early release of data. Findings and caveats of the study: What TCR beta sequences reportedly achieved was accurate prediction of HLA-A and HLA-B alleles in most subjects.

Trimming stripped 7 bases from V and 4 bases from J, with 19 bases between. This CDR3 contains 16 residues. Germline V gives CDR1 LNHDA, CDR2 SQIVND (reference sequence). Primers included in the PCR were 60 Vbeta and 13 Jbeta primers. Data came from immunoSEQ multiplex PCR; TCRdb stores just in-frame clones and leaves some out. This table holds some 120,000 clones, about three quarters found once. The V call is TRBV19, the J call TRBJ1-4; D not certain. Sequenced material: PBMCs. The TCR originated in a human donor in good health. This CDR3 is CASTQGRGGFNEKLFF. The DNA of the CDR3 is TGTGCCAGTACCCAAGGCCGAGGAGGTTTTAATGAAAAACTGTTTTTT.